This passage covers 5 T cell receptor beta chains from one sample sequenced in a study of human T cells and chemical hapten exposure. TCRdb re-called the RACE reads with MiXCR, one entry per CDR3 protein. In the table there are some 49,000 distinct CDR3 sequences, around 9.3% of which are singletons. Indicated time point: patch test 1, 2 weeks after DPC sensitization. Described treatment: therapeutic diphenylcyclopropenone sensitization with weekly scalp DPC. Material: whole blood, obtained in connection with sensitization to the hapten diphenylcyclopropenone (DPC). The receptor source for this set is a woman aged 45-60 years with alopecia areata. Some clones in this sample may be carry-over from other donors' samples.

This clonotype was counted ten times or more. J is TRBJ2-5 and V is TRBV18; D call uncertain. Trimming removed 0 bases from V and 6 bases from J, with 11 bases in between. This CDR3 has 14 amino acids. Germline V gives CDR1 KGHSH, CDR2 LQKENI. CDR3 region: CASSPPDGRQTQYF. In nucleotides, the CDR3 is TGTGCCAGCTCACCACCAGACGGACGGCAGACCCAGTACTTC.

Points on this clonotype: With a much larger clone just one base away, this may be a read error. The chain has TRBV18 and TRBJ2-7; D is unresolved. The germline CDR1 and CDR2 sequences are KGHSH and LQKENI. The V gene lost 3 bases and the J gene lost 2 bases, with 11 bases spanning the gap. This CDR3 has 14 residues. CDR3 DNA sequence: TGTGCCAGCTCACCCTCGACGACGACCTACGAGCAGTACTTC. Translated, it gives CASSPSTTTYEQYF.

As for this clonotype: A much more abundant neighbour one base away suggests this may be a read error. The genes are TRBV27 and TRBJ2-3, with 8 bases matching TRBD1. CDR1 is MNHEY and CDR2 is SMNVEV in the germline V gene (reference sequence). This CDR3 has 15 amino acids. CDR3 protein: CACSLRGLGTDTQYF. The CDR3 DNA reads TGTGCCTGCAGTCTCAGGGGGCTGGGCACAGATACGCAGTATTTT.

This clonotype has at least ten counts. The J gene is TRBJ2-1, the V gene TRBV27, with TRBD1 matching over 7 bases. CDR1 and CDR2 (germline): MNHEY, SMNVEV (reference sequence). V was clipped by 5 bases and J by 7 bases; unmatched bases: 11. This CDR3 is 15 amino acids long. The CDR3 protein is CASSDYRQGSNEQFF. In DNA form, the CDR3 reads TGTGCCAGCAGTGACTACCGACAGGGATCGAATGAGCAGTTCTTC.

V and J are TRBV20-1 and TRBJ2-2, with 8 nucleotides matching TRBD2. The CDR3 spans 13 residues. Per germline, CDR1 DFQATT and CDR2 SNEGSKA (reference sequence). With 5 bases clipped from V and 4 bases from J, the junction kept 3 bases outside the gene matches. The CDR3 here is CSAGLAVTGELFF. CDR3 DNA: TGCAGTGCTGGACTAGCCGTCACCGGGGAGCTGTTTTTT.